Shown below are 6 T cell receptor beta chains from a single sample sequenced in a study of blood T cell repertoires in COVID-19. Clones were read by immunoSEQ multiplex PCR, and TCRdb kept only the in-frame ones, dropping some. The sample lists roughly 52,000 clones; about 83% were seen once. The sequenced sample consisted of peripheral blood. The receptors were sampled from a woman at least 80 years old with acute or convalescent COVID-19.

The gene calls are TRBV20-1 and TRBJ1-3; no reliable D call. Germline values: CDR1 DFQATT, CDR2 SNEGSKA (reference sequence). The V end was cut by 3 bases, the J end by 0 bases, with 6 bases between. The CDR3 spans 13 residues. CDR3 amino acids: CSASPNSGNTIYF. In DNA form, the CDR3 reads TGCAGTGCTAGTCCCAACTCTGGAAACACCATATATTTT.

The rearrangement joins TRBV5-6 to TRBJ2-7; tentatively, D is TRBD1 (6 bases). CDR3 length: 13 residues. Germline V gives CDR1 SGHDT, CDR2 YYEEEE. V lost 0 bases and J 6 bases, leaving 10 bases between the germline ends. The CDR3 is CASSLDRVGEQYF. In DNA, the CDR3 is TGTGCCAGCAGCTTGGACAGGGTGGGCGAGCAGTACTTC. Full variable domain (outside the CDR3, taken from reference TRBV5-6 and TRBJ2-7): DAGVTQSPTHLIKTRGQQVTLRCSPKSGHDTVSWYQQALGQGPQFIFQYYEEEERQRGNFPDRFSGHQFPNYSSELNVNALLLGDSALYLCASSLDRVGEQYFGPGTRLTVT.

CDR3 amino acids: CASSPGLETQYF. The CDR3 nucleotides read TGTGCCAGCAGCCCAGGTTTGGAGACCCAGTACTTC. The chain recombines TRBV11-1 with TRBJ2-5; D unclear. The germline CDR1 and CDR2 sequences are SGHAT and FQDESV (reference sequence). The V gene lost 5 bases and the J gene lost 5 bases, with 9 bases spanning the gap. The CDR3 covers 12 residues.

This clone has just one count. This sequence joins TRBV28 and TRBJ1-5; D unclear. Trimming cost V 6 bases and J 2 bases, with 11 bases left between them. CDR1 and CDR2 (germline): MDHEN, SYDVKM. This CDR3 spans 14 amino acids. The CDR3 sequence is CASRTPGGNQPQHF. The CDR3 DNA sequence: TGTGCCAGCAGGACTCCCGGCGGCAATCAGCCCCAGCATTTT.

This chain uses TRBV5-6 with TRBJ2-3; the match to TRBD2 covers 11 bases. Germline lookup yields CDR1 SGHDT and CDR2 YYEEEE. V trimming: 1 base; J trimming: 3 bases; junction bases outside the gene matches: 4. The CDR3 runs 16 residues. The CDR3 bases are TGTGCCAGCAGCTTGCGACTAGCGGGGAGTACAGATACGCAGTATTTT. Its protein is CASSLRLAGSTDTQYF.

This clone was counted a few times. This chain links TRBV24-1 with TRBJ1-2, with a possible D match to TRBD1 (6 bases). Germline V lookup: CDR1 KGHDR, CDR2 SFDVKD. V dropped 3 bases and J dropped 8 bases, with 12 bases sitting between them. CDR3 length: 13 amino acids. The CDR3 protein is CATSDNRDQGYTF. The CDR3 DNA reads TGTGCCACCAGTGATAACAGGGATCAGGGCTACACCTTC.